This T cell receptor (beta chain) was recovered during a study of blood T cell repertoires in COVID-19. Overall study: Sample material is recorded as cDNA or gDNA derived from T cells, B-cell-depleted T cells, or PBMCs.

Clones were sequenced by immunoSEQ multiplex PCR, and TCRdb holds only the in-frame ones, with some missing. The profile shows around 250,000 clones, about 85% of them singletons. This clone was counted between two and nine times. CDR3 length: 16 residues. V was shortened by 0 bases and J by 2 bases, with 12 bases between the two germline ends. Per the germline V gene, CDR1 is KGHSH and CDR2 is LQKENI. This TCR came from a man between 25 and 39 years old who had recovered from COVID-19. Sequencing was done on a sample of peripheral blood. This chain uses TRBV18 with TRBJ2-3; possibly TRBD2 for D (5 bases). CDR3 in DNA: TGTGCCAGCTCACCACCGGGCAGCGGATTCACAGATACGCAGTATTTT. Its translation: CASSPPGSGFTDTQYF.